This record concerns one T cell receptor (beta chain) sequence. This specimen comes from a study of blood T cell repertoires in COVID-19. As for the study in general: Sources were T cells, B-cell-depleted T cells, or PBMCs; the material itself was cDNA or gDNA.

In the study's own analysis: Estimation of nucleated cell counts relied on the amplification of reference gene primers. The protocol was immunoSEQ multiplex PCR, while the TCRdb copy is restricted to in-frame clones and leaves out a portion. V and J calls and clone size are copied from that table; D and trimming were computed from the DNA. Of 250,000 or so clones in the sample, approximately 82% were seen once. CDR1 SNHLY and CDR2 FYNNEI come from the germline V gene. There are 16 residues in the CDR3. J gave up 5 bases and V 8 bases, and 9 bases lay outside the gene matches. The sequence derives from a man between 25 and 39 years old who had recovered from COVID-19. Source material: peripheral blood. V is TRBV2 and J is TRBJ2-5; 15 bases fit TRBD2. CDR3 DNA: TGTGCCAGCGGCTCTGGACTAGCGGGGGGGTGGGAGACCCAGTACTTC. Translated: CASGSGLAGGWETQYF. The whole variable domain, filled in from reference TRBV2 and TRBJ2-5, reads EPEVTQTPSHQVTQMGQEVILRCVPISNHLYFYWYRQILGQKVEFLVSFYNNEISEKSEIFDDQFSVERPDGSNFTLKIRSTKLEDSAMYFCASGSGLAGGWETQYFGPGTRLLVL.